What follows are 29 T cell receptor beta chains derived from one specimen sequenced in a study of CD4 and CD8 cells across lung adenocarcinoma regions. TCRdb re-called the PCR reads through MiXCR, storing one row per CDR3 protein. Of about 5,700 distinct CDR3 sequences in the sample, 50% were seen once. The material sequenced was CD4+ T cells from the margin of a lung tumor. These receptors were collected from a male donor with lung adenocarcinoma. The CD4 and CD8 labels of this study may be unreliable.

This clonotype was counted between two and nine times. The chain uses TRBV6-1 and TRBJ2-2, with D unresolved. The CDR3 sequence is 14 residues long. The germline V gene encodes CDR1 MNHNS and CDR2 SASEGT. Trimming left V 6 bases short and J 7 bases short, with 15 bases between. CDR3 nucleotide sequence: TGTGCCAGCAGAAGATGGACCCGCGGCGGGGAGCTGTTTTTT. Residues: CASRRWTRGGELFF.

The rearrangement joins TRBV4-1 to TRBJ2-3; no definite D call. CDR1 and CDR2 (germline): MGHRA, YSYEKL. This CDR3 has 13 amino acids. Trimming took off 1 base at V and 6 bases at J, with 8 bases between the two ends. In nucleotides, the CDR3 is TGCGCCAGCAGCCAAGGGATAGCTGATACGCAGTATTTT. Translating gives CASSQGIADTQYF.

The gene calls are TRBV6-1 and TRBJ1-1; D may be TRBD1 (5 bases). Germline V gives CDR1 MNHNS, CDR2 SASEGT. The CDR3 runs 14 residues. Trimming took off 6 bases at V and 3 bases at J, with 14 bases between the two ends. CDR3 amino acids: CASSRPDSYTEAFF. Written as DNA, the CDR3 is TGTGCCAGCAGCCGCCCAGACAGCTACACTGAAGCTTTCTTT.

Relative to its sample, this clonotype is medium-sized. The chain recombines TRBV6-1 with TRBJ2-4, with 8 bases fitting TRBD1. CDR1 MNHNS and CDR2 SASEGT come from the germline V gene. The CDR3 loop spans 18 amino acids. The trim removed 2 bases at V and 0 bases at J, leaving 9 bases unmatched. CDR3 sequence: CASSERTGRGLAKNIQYF. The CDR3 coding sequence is TGTGCCAGCAGTGAAAGGACAGGGCGGGGACTAGCCAAAAACATTCAGTACTTC.

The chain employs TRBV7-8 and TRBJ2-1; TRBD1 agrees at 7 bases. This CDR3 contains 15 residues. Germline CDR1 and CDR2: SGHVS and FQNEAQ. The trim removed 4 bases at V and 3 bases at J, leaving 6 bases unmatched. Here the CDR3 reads CASSSPGQYYNEQFF. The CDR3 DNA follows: TGTGCCAGCAGCTCACCGGGACAGTACTACAATGAGCAGTTCTTC.

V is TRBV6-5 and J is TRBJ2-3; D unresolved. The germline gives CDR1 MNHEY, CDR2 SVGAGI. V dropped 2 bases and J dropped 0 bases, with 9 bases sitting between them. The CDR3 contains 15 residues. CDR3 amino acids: CASSYDVWSTDTQYF. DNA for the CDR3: TGTGCCAGCAGTTACGATGTCTGGAGCACAGATACGCAGTATTTT.

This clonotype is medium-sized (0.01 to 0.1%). The CDR3 DNA follows: TGTGCCAGCAGTGGAAGGTTGCAAGAGACCCAGTACTTC. It yields the protein CASSGRLQETQYF. The chain recombines TRBV6-1 with TRBJ2-5; D is undetermined. This CDR3 has 13 amino acids. Deletions cut 4 bases from V and 2 bases from J, with 8 bases between. Per germline, CDR1 MNHNS and CDR2 SASEGT.

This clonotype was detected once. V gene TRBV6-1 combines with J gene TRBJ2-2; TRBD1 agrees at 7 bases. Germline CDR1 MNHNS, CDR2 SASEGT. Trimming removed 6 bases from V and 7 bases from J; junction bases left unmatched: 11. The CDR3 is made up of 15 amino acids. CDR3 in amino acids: CASRRATGISGELFF. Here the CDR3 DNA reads TGTGCCAGCAGGAGGGCGACAGGGATCAGCGGGGAGCTGTTTTTT.

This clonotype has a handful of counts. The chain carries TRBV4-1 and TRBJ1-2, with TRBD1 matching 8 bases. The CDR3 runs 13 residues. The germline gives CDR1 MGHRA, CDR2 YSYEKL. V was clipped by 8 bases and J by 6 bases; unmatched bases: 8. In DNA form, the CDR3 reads TGCGCCAGCGCGCTTGGGACAGGCGATGGCTACACCTTC. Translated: CASALGTGDGYTF.

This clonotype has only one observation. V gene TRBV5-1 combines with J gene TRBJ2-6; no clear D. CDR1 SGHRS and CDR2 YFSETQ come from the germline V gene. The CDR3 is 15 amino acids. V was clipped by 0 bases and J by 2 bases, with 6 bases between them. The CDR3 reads CASSLGAAGANVLTF. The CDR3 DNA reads TGCGCCAGCAGCTTGGGGGCTGCTGGGGCCAACGTCCTGACTTTC.

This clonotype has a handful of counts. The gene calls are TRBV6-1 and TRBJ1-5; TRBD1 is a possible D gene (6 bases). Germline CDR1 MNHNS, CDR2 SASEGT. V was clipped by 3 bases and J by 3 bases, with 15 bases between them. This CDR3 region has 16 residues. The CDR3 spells CASSEPGRGNNQPQHF. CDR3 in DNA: TGTGCCAGCAGTGAGCCGGGCAGGGGCAACAATCAGCCCCAGCATTTT.

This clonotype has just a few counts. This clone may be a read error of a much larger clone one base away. The CDR3 region is CANSQDQTGGFYEQFF. CDR3 nucleotide sequence: TGCGCCAACAGCCAAGATCAGACGGGAGGGTTCTATGAGCAGTTCTTC. This chain connects TRBV4-1 to TRBJ2-1; 8 bases are shared with TRBD2. CDR1 and CDR2 from the germline V gene are MGHRA and YSYEKL. The CDR3 contains 16 residues.

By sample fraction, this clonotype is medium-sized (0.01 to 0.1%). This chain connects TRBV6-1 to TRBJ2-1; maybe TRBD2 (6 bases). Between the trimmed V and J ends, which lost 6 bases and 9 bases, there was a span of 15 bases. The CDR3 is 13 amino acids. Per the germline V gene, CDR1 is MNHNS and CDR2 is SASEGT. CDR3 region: CASSPREQSEQFF. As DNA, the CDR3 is TGTGCCAGCAGCCCCCGGGAGCAGAGTGAGCAGTTCTTC.

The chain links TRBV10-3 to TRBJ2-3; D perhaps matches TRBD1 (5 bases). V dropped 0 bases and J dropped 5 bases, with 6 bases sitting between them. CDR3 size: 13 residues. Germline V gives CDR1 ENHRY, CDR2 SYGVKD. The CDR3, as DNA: TGTGCCATCAGTGAGTCGGGGCAAGATACGCAGTATTTT. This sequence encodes CAISESGQDTQYF.

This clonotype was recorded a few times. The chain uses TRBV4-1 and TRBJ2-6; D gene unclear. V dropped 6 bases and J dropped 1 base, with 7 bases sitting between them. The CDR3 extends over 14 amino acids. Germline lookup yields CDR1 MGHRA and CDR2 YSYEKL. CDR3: CASSERSGANVLTF. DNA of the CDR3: TGCGCCAGCAGTGAGCGTTCTGGGGCCAACGTCCTGACTTTC.

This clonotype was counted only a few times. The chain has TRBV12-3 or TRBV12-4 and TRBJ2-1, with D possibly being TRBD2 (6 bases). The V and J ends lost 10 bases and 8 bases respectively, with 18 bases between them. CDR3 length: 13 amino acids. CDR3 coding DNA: TGTGCCATCAGGGACTCCCAACGGTATGAGCAGTTCTTC. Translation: CAIRDSQRYEQFF.

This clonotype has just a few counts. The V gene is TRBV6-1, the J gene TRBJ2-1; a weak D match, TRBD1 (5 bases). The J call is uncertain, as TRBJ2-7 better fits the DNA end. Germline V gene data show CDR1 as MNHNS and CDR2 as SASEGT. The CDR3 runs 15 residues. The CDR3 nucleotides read TGTGCCAGCAGTGCCTTAGAAGGGGTCCCCTACGAGCAGTACTTC. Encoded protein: CASSALEGVPYEQYF.

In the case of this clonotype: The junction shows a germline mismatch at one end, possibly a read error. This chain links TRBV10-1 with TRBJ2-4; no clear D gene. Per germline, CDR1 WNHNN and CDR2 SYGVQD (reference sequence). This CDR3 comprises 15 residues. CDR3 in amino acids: CASVSKGFSKNIQYF. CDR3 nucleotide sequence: TGCGCCAGCGTTTCGAAGGGATTCTCCAAAAATATTCAGTACTTC.

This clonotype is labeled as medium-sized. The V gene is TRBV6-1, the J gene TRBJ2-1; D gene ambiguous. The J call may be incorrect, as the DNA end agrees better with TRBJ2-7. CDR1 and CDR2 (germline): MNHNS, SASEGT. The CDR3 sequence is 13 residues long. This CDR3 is CASSDTTDYEQYF. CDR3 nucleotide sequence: TGTGCCAGCAGTGATACAACTGACTACGAGCAGTACTTC.

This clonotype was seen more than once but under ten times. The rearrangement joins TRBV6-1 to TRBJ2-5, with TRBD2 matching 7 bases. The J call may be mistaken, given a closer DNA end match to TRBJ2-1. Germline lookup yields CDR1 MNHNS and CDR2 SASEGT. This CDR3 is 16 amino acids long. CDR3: CASSEPSGEGEETQFF. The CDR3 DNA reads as TGTGCCAGCAGCGAGCCTTCGGGGGAGGGAGAAGAGACCCAGTTCTTC.

CDR3 region: CASSYNQETQYF. CDR3 DNA: TGTGCCAGCAGTTATAACCAAGAGACCCAGTACTTC. J is TRBJ2-3 and V is TRBV6-5; no reliable D call. The J call may be faulty, since TRBJ2-5 better matches the DNA end. From germline, CDR1 is MNHEY and CDR2 SVGAGI. This CDR3 contains 12 residues.

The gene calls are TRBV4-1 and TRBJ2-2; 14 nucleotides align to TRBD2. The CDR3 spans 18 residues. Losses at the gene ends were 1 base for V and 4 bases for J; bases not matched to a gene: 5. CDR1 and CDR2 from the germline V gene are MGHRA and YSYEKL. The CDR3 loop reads CASSQGGLAGVGTGELFF. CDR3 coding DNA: TGCGCCAGCAGCCAAGGGGGACTAGCGGGAGTCGGCACCGGGGAGCTGTTTTTT.

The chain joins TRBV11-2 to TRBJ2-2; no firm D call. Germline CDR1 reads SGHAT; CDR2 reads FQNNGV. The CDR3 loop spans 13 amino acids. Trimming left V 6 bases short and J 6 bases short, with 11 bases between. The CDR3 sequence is CASRGGSPGELFF. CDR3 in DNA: TGTGCCAGCAGGGGCGGCTCGCCCGGGGAGCTGTTTTTT.

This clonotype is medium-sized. The CDR3: CASSDSGTDNEQFF. Here the CDR3 DNA reads TGCGCCAGCAGTGACTCCGGGACAGACAATGAGCAGTTCTTC. This rearrangement joins TRBV10-1 to TRBJ2-1; 7 bases fit TRBD1. Trimming at V came to 3 bases and at J to 5 bases, leaving 4 bases not matched to a gene. The CDR3 contains 14 residues. Germline CDR1 and CDR2: WNHNN and SYGVQD (reference sequence).

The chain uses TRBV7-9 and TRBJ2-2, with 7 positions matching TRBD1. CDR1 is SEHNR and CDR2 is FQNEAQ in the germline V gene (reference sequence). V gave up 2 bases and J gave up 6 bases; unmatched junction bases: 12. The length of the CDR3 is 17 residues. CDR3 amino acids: CASSLTARPGTAGELFF. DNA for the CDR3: TGTGCCAGCAGCTTAACCGCAAGACCCGGGACAGCCGGGGAGCTGTTTTTT. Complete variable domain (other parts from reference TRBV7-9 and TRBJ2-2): DTGVSQNPRHKITKRGQNVTFRCDPISEHNRLYWYRQTLGQGPEFLTYFQNEAQLEKSRLLSDRFSAERPKGSFSTLEIQRTEQGDSAMYLCASSLTARPGTAGELFFGEGSRLTVL.

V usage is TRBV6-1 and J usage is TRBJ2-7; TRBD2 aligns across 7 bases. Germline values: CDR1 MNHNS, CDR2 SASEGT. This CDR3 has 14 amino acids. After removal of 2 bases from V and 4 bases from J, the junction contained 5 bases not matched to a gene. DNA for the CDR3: TGTGCCAGCAGTGAAAGCGGGAATCTTTACGAGCAGTACTTC. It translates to CASSESGNLYEQYF.

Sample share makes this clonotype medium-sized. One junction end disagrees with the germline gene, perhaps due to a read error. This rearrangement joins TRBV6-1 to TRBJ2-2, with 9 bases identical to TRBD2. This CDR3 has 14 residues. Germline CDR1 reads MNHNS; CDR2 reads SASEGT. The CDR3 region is CASSQAGGTGELFF. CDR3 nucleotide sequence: TGTGCCAGCAGTCAAGCGGGAGGCACCGGGGAGCTGTTTTTT.

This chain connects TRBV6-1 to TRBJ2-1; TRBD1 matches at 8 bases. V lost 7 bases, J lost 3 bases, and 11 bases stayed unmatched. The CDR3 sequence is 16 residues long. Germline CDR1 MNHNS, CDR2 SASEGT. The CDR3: CASKPVTGVVYNEQFF. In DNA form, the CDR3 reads TGTGCCAGCAAACCCGTGACAGGGGTAGTCTACAATGAGCAGTTCTTC.

The CDR3 coding sequence is TGCGCCAGCAGTGAGGGGGGACTTGCGTACAATGAGCAGTTCTTC. Translating gives CASSEGGLAYNEQFF. V is TRBV10-1 and J is TRBJ2-1; maybe TRBD2 (6 bases). Germline CDR1 WNHNN, CDR2 SYGVQD (reference sequence). Trimming took off 2 bases at V and 4 bases at J, with 12 bases between the two ends. CDR3 size: 15 residues.